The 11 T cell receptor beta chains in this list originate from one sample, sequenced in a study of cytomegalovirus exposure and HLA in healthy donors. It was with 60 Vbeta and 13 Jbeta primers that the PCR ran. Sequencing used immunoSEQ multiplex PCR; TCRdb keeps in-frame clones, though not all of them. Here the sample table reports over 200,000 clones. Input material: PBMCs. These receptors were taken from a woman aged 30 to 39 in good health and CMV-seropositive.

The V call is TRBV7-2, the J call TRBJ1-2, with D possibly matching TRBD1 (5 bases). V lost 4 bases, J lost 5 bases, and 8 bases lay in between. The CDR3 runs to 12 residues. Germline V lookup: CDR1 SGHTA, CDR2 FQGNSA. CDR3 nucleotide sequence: TGTGCCAGCAGCTCGGACACATATGGCTACACCTTC. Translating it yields CASSSDTYGYTF.

The CDR3 region has the DNA TGTGCCAGCAGTTTATCGGGTTTGGAGACCCAGTACTTC. Translating it yields CASSLSGLETQYF. The chain joins TRBV28 to TRBJ2-5; no clear D. Trimming removed 1 base at V and 5 bases at J, with 8 bases between. Germline CDR1 reads MDHEN; CDR2 reads SYDVKM. This CDR3 is 13 amino acids long.

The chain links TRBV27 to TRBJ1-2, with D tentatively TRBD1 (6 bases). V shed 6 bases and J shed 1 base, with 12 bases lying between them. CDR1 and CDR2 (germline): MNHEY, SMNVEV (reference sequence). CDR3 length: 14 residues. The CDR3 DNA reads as TGTGCCAGCAGACCGGGACAATTTAACTATGGCTACACCTTC. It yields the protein CASRPGQFNYGYTF.

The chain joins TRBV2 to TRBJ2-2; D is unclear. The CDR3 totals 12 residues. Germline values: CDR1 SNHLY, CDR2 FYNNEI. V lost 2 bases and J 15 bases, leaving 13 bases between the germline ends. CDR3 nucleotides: TGTGCCAGCAGTGAACCCTTTGAGCAGGTGTTTTTT. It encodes CASSEPFEQVFF.

The CDR3 nucleotides read TGTGCCAGCAGCGAGCGGACTGCGAACACCGGGGAGCTGTTTTTT. Its translation is CASSERTANTGELFF. V gene TRBV9 combines with J gene TRBJ2-2, with D perhaps TRBD2 (5 bases). The germline V gene has CDR1 SGDLS and CDR2 YYNGEE. V shed 3 bases and J shed 0 bases, with 9 bases lying between them. CDR3 length: 15 residues.

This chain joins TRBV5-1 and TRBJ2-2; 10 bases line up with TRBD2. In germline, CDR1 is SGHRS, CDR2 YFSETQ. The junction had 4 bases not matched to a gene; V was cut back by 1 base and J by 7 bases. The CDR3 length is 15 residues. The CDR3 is CASSLLLAGDGELFF. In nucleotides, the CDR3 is TGCGCCAGCAGCTTGTTGCTAGCGGGAGACGGGGAGCTGTTTTTT.

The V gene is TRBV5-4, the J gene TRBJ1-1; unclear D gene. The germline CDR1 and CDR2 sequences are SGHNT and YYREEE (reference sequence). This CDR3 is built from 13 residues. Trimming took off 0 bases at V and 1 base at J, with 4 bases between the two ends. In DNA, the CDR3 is TGTGCCAGCAGCTTGGGCGAGAACACTGAAGCTTTCTTT. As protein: CASSLGENTEAFF.

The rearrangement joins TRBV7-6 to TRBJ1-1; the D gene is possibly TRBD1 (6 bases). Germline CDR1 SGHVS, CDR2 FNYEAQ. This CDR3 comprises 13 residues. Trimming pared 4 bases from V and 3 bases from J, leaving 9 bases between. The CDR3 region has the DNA TGTGCCAGCAGCTCAGACAGGTACACTGAAGCTTTCTTT. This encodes CASSSDRYTEAFF.

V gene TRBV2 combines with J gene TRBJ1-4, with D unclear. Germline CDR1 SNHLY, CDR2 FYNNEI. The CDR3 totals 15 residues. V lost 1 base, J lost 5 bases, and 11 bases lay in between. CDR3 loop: CASSEGGGLNEKLFF. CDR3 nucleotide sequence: TGTGCCAGCAGTGAAGGGGGAGGATTGAATGAAAAACTGTTTTTT.

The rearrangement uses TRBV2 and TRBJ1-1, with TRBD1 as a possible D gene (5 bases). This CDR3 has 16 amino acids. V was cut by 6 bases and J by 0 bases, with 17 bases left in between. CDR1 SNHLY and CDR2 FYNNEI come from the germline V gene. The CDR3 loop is CASRGGFAAMNTEAFF. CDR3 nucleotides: TGTGCCAGCAGGGGGGGGTTTGCGGCCATGAACACTGAAGCTTTCTTT.

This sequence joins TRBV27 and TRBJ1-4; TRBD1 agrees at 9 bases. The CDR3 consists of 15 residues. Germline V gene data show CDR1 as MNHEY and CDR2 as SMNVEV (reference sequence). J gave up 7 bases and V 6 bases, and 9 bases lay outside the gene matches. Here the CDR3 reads CASRPSTGGSEKLFF. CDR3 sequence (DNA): TGTGCCAGCAGACCCTCAACAGGGGGCAGTGAAAAACTGTTTTTT.